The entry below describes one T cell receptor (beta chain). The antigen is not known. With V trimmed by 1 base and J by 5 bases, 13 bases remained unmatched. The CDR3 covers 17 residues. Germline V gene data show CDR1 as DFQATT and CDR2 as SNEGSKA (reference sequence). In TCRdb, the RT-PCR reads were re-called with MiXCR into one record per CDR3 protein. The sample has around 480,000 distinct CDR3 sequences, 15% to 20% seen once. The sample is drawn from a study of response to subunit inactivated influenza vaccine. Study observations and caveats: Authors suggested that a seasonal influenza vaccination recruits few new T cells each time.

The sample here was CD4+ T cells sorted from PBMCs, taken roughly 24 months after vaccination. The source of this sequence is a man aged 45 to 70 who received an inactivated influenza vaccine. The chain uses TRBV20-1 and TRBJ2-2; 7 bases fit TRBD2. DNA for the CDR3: TGCAGTGCTAGAGCGCCTCAGTGGCGGGAGCGGACCGGGGAGCTGTTTTTT. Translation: CSARAPQWRERTGELFF.